This T cell receptor (beta chain) was sequenced during a study of cytomegalovirus exposure and HLA in healthy donors (dated by TCRdb to about 2017). About the full investigation: According to an earlier analysis of several hundred of the donors, roughly 180 million T cells yielded 95 million to 140 million unique TCR beta sequences and less than 300 Gb of sequence data. About 280 gigabases of sequencing data and tens of millions of unique TCR sequences made up an early release that covered some 640 HLA-typed donors. Of the approximately 400 genotyped donors, approximately 80% were placed in the genetic ancestry cluster associated with self-reported Caucasian donors. The study was designed to test whether signatures of past pathogen exposure could be identified by cataloging public T cell receptors. The study profiled the T cell repertoires of 500 to 800 subjects by immunosequencing and related them to cytomegalovirus serostatus. Besides the first cohort of around 670 subjects, a separate validation cohort made up of 95 to 150 different subjects was used. High-throughput TCR immunosequencing, statistical association of individual TCRs with disease status, and machine learning were combined to predict cytomegalovirus infection status. A later analysis re-examined previously published TCR beta repertoires from just over 650 donors and added high-resolution HLA genotyping to investigate patterns of TCR occurrence. In the later analysis, no new phenotypic data were used to find candidate immune exposures; instead, reliance was placed on TCR beta sequences and their occurrence across donors. In an earlier analysis of more than 550 of the donors, high-throughput TCR beta sequencing was used to judge whether each TCR beta V gene segment behaved as functional or pseudogenic. Donor age, sex, ethnicity and CMV serostatus were collected together with the repertoire data. A later genetic analysis took genome-wide SNP genotypes for 398 of the 666 donors and used that subset as a discovery cohort. All discovery cohort repertoires had been generated on a single sequencing platform. HLA typing included class I and class II loci at four-digit resolution. The number of typed donors differed by locus: about 620-640 for A, B, C, DRB1 and DQB1; approximately 520 for DQA1; 606 for DPA1; and about 450 for DPB1. Four to six DR-DQ haplotypes were handled as single units for association and clustering because linkage in the cohort was strong. Among 300 to 500 genotyped donors of the cohort, an average of around 250,000 unique TCR beta nucleotide sequences was sequenced per donor, of which 15% to 20% were non-productive.

Here is what the overall study found, with its caveats: The study listed 164 TCR beta chains as associated with cytomegalovirus. The cohort was sequenced for TCR beta chains only, and without alpha or paired-chain data the features that could be detected were limited. The authors suggested that the approach could potentially be extended to other disease states and immunological phenotypes. According to a later analysis, most CMV-associated TCR beta chains appeared to be HLA-restricted, and the HLA associations seemed to be driven largely by CMV exposure. While some public TCRs were present in many individuals, most TCR sequences turned up only very rarely across donors. Specific HLA alleles were associated with 15,000 to 20,000 TCR beta sequences at a false discovery rate of 0.05 in a later analysis. Strong co-occurrence of HLA alleles, especially DR and DQ, made assigning TCR associations to individual alleles difficult. Compared with equally common non-associated chains, HLA-associated TCR beta chains in a later analysis were more clonally expanded and had lower generation probabilities. In an earlier analysis of 587 of the donors, most TCR beta V segments appeared in productive rearrangements about 90% or about 30% of the time, broadly matching IMGT annotations. An association between a missense DCLRE1C variant and V-gene and J-gene trimming of TCR beta chains was found in a later genetic analysis and replicated in an independent cohort. Because some donors lacked HLA typing at each locus, the association tests relied only on the typed subset. In vitro tests confirmed that a few of the cytomegalovirus-associated TCR beta chains recognize cytomegalovirus antigens. Cytomegalovirus status was reported to be diagnosed by the classifier with high specificity and sensitivity in both the original and validation cohorts. The 87-base-pair reads could not distinguish some IMGT-functional V segments, including TRBV6-2 and TRBV6-3, so those segments were excluded. A further reported finding was that TCR beta sequences accurately predicted the HLA-A and HLA-B alleles for most subjects in the first cohort. The sequencing pipeline was judged likely to have produced a cluster of highly shared sequence variants as a technical artifact. In a later analysis, several top co-occurrence clusters were reported to appear linked to parvovirus B19, influenza, CMV and Epstein-Barr virus. A later genetic analysis reported fewer N-insertions in productive TCRs among donors in an Asian-associated ancestry cluster than the 666-donor mean. Because counts were too low, roughly 16 rarely observed V segments, including chromosome 9 orphons, were excluded from the earlier analysis of some 540 of the donors. CMV serostatus was the only immune exposure information available for the cohort. Roughly uniform sequencing depth across donors was assumed in presence/absence analyses, although this assumption may not hold. Linkage disequilibrium might explain the correlated functional status among segregating V segments, but an unknown experimental factor could not be excluded. In a later analysis, the rate of TCR association differed among HLA loci, with DRB1 alleles having the most associated TCRs and HLA-C alleles having the fewest.

The junction shows trimming of 3 bases on V and 5 bases on J, and the gene matches do not reach 10 bases of it. From a lookup of the germline V gene, CDR1 and CDR2 are SGHNT and YENEEA. The CDR3 measures 16 amino acids from cysteine to phenylalanine. This entry keeps only the CDR3 DNA: 48 bases, framed from base 1. Libraries came from the immunoSEQ multiplex PCR assay. For the multiplex PCR, a mixture combining 60 forward primers for TCR Vbeta segments and 13 reverse primers for TCR Jbeta segments was used. The CDR3 region of rearranged TCR beta genes was amplified from genomic DNA by a multiplex PCR assay. On the Illumina HiSeq System, the amplified TCR beta libraries were sequenced as 87-base-pair reads. The paper's processing steps were these. A later analysis tallied roughly 78 million unique TCR beta chains across the 550 to 850 repertoires, and around 12 million of those chains were shared by two or more donors. Raw reads were error-corrected and collapsed into unique sequences by a nearest-neighbor algorithm in which closely related sequences were merged to remove PCR and sequencing errors. Alignment of CDR3 sequences to IMGT reference sequences was used to assign V, D and J gene segments. For a sequence to be retained, at least a six-nucleotide match to both a V gene segment and a J gene segment was required. Rearrangements were classified as productive when the CDR3 lacked stop codons and remained in frame with V and J, and all other rearrangements were classified as non-productive. Following IMGT convention, CDR3 was defined as the stretch from the second conserved V-encoded cysteine to the conserved J-encoded phenylalanine. In an earlier analysis of more than 550 of the donors, sequences lacking an unambiguous match to a single V gene segment were excluded. In an earlier analysis of almost 600 of the donors, a V segment was called functional when productive rearrangements were above 56.7%, and segregating when the standard deviation between donors exceeded 5%. To diagnose cytomegalovirus status from the catalog of TCR beta chain sequences, a statistical classification framework was built. A later analysis assigned V and J genes by comparing TCR nucleotide sequences with IMGT/GENE-DB human TR gene sequences. Using the TCRdist pipeline, a later analysis assigned CDR3 sequences along with most-parsimonious VDJ recombination scenarios. In a later analysis, each TCR beta chain was defined by its CDR3 amino acid sequence together with its V-gene family, and reads lacking a unique V-gene family were excluded. As a way to deal with suspected cross-contamination and a sequencing artifact, a later analysis dropped 592 nucleotide sequences that were highly shared and had low generation probability. A later analysis calculated a clonal expansion index for each public chain from normalized within-repertoire ranks of inferred template counts. In a later analysis, generation probabilities were computed using a VDJ recombination model fitted to out-of-frame rearrangements, and the results were checked against IGoR. In a later analysis, hypergeometric tests were used to score TCR-TCR, TCR-HLA and TCR-CMV co-occurrence, with a repertoire-size bias correction applied to TCR pairs. False discovery rates were estimated in a later analysis by permuting HLA or CMV assignments 20 times. In a later analysis, co-occurring TCRs were grouped using DBSCAN, and TCRdist sequence similarity was added for clustering within HLA-allele-positive subsets. For co-occurrence clustering, repertoires with fewer than 30,000 or more than 120,000 public chains were excluded, along with 4 to 6 repertoires with anomalous nucleotide sharing. What TCRdb holds here is the immuneACCESS table cut down to in-frame rearrangements. Part of the clones is not present; checked against another copy, under half of the missing clones reflect an unresolved V gene, and the others are unexplained. For V, J and clone size, that table is used; D and trimming come from the DNA. The sample table records about 100,000 clones; about four fifths of these occur just once. Of the sample, about 4.4% is held by the ten largest clones.

As regards this clone: Its target antigen remains unknown. No per-base quality is available; no much larger clone lies one base away.

The cohort comprised 550 to 700 healthy bone marrow donors. At the time of sampling, all cohort members were nominally healthy, though unrecorded immune exposures were likely present. The donor was CMV seropositive and was included in the group of approximately 310 seropositive cohort members. Each donor provided a peripheral blood sample, and peripheral blood mononuclear cells were used for TCR beta sequencing. Genomic DNA was extracted from the blood cell samples with the Qiagen DNeasy Blood Extraction Kit. The sequence was collected from a woman aged 70-85 years in good health and CMV-seropositive. Sequenced material: PBMCs. The chain uses TRBV11-3 and TRBJ2-1, with TRBD1 identical over 7 junction bases. The CDR3 loop reads CASSFSPVGGNNEQFF. The nucleotide sequence is TGTGCCAGCAGCTTTTCCCCGGTAGGGGGCAACAATGAGCAGTTCTTC.